This T cell receptor (beta chain) appears in the sequencing data of a study of T cell responses to AZD1222 COVID-19 vaccine. TCRdb keeps only in-frame clones here, not all; method: immunoSEQ multiplex PCR. The repertoire holds fewer than 250,000 clones, around 94% seen once, with over 1% in the top ten. After removal of 6 bases from V and 3 bases from J, the junction contained 7 bases not matched to a gene. Germline CDR1 reads ENHRY; CDR2 reads SYGVKD. The length of the CDR3 is 14 residues. This TCR derives from an adult in good health. The rearrangement links TRBV10-3 to TRBJ1-2; 7 positions agree with TRBD1. The source was peripheral blood, collected on day 0 of AZD1222 vaccination. CDR3 in amino acids: CAIRTGAGDYGYTF. The CDR3 region has the DNA TGTGCCATCAGAACAGGGGCGGGCGACTATGGCTACACCTTC.